This T cell receptor beta chain came from a study of OX40 agonist ivuxolimab in advanced cancers. Study-level background: Ivuxolimab, an antibody that agonizes OX40 (CD134), was administered to the patients. Participants, approximately 80% male, averaged approximately 65 years of age, ranging from roughly 23 to 90. Three partial responders included one hepatocellular carcinoma patient and two cutaneous melanoma patients.

Clones were sequenced by immunoSEQ multiplex PCR, and TCRdb holds only the in-frame ones, with some missing. The table lists some 150,000 clones, just over 90% of them singletons, with 0.95% to 1.4% in the top ten. General study findings and limits: The work left the antigen specificity of expanded peripheral T cells undetermined.

Comment on this clone: As yet, its antigen is unknown.

The receptor was isolated from an adult with an advanced solid tumor such as melanoma, head and neck, liver or kidney cancer. Material: CD4+ or CD8+ T cells sorted from blood, obtained in a trial of the OX40 agonist ivuxolimab.

In DNA form, the CDR3 reads TGTGCCACCAGCAGATTCGGGCCCTCCTACGAGCAGTACTTC. Its translation is CATSRFGPSYEQYF. This chain connects TRBV15 to TRBJ2-7; no definite D call. The germline CDR1 and CDR2 sequences are LNHNV and YYDKDF (reference sequence). V lost 2 bases to trimming and J lost 0 bases, with 8 bases between them. There are 14 residues in the CDR3.